Listed below are T cell receptor beta chains from one sample, sequenced in a study of cytomegalovirus exposure and HLA in healthy donors. Clones were read by immunoSEQ multiplex PCR, and TCRdb kept only the in-frame ones, dropping some. The repertoire holds 130,000 to 150,000 clones, with roughly nine tenths as singletons. Input material: PBMCs. These receptors all stem from a man younger than 35 in good health and CMV-seronegative. Both conserved end residues are part of each CDR3. D genes are given only for firm matches. Clone size appears in some rows only: once, few, many, or a class for an expanded clone.

-,TRBV30,-,TRBJ1-2,TGTGCCTGGAGTGCCTCCAGGGGCAACTATGGCTACACCTTC,CAWSASRGNYGYTF
once,TRBV7-2,TRBD1,TRBJ2-2,TGTGCCAGCAGCTTAACCGGGACAGCTACCGGGGAGCTGTTTTTT,CASSLTGTATGELFF
-,TRBV19,TRBD1,TRBJ1-6,TGTGCCAGTAAGGGGACAGGGGAGTCTAATTCACCCCTCCACTTT,CASKGTGESNSPLHF
-,TRBV5-1,TRBD1,TRBJ1-5,TGCGCCAGCAGCTGGGGGACAGGGGGCAATCAGCCCCAGCATTTT,CASSWGTGGNQPQHF
-,TRBV9,-,TRBJ1-3,TGTGCCAGCAGCCGACAGAGAAACACCATATATTTT,CASSRQRNTIYF
-,TRBV18,TRBD2,TRBJ2-3,TGTGCCAGCTCACCAAAACTAGCGGGAGTTATGGATACGCAGTATTTT,CASSPKLAGVMDTQYF
once,TRBV9,TRBD1,TRBJ2-7,TGTGCCAGCAGCGTCGATTCCGGGACAGGGGCCTACGAGCAGTACTTC,CASSVDSGTGAYEQYF
-,TRBV5-4,-,TRBJ2-1,TGTGCCAGCAGCTTGGGTCCGGGGGTCTCCTACAATGAGCAGTTCTTC,CASSLGPGVSYNEQFF
few,TRBV19,-,TRBJ2-1,TGTGCCAGTAGTATTGGGGGGAATGAGCAGTTCTTC,CASSIGGNEQFF
once,TRBV6-4,TRBD1,TRBJ1-2,TGTGCCAGCAGGACATACAGGGGAATGAGTGGCTACACCTTC,CASRTYRGMSGYTF
once,TRBV9,-,TRBJ1-6,TGTGCCAGCAGCGCGGGGACAAGTGCCTTTAATTCACCCCTCCACTTT,CASSAGTSAFNSPLHF
-,TRBV5-8,-,TRBJ2-1,TGTGCCAGCAGTCTCGGGAGCGGTAGCTCCTACAATGAGCAGTTCTTC,CASSLGSGSSYNEQFF
-,TRBV5-1,TRBD2,TRBJ2-1,TGCGCCAGCAGCCTTAGCGGGAGCACGGGATACAATGAGCAGTTCTTC,CASSLSGSTGYNEQFF